The sequence of this TCR beta chain was determined in a study of cytomegalovirus exposure and HLA in healthy donors. PCR involved 60 Vbeta and 13 Jbeta primers. Sequenced by immunoSEQ multiplex PCR; TCRdb stores in-frame clones only, minus some. Here the sample spans tens of thousands of clones, approximately 78% being singletons. This CDR3 has 15 amino acids. V lost 3 bases and J 0 bases, leaving 6 bases between the germline ends. Germline V CDR1 and CDR2: MDHEN, SYDVKM. The sequencing input was PBMCs. The sequence was obtained from a man younger than 35 in good health and CMV-seronegative. The V call is TRBV28, the J call TRBJ2-6, with unresolved D. The CDR3 sequence is CASSFLSSGANVLTF. CDR3 coding DNA: TGTGCCAGCAGTTTCCTTAGCTCTGGGGCCAACGTCCTGACTTTC.